The entry below describes one TCR beta chain. TCRdb keeps only in-frame clones here, not all; method: immunoSEQ multiplex PCR. The table includes 1,400,000 or so clones, less than 99% detected once. These data originate in a study of shared clonotypes between healthy human individuals. Adult donors, all healthy and HIV-negative, had no recent acute infections or vaccinations. V lost 5 bases and J 10 bases, leaving 11 bases between the germline ends. This CDR3 is 11 amino acids long. Germline CDR1 and CDR2: DFQATT and SNEGSKA (reference sequence). The sequenced material came from naive CD4+ T cells sorted from blood. Subset meaning: CD45RA+ positively selected. The sequence was collected from a man aged 30 to 39 in good health. The rearrangement links TRBV20-1 to TRBJ1-4, with D uncertain. The CDR3, as DNA: TGCAGTGCTCCCTTACCGGGAAAACTGTTTTTT. It translates to CSAPLPGKLFF.